This T cell receptor beta chain was captured by sequencing in a study of cytomegalovirus exposure and HLA in healthy donors. Study background: There were 350 to 450 genotyped donors. Of these, roughly 80% fell in the genetic ancestry cluster associated with self-reported Caucasian donors.

Vbeta (60) and Jbeta (13) primers were used in the PCR. Profiling relied on immunoSEQ multiplex PCR, and the TCRdb table lists in-frame clones only, not all of them. The sample shows 150,000 to 200,000 clones, roughly 80% of them seen only once. A note on this clone: Its target is unknown.

The study, taken as a whole, reports: Reportedly, a later analysis found an Asian-associated ancestry cluster had fewer N-insertions than the approximately 600-donor mean. Accurate HLA-A and HLA-B prediction from TCR beta sequences was reported for most subjects.

The CDR3 spans 13 residues. Trimming took 4 bases from V and 7 from J, leaving 10 bases between them. From germline, CDR1 is MNHNY and CDR2 SVGAGI (reference sequence). Sequencing was carried out using PBMCs. This clonotype was sampled from a middle-aged man in good health and CMV-seropositive. This chain joins TRBV6-6 and TRBJ1-4, with unresolved D. The CDR3 loop reads CASSSQTAEKLFF. The CDR3 nucleotides read TGTGCCAGCAGTTCTCAAACAGCTGAAAAACTGTTTTTT.